The rows below give T cell receptor beta chains drawn from one sample of a study of identical twins. TCRdb itself ran the 5' RACE reads through MiXCR, one entry per CDR3 protein. The profile shows around 1.7 million distinct CDR3 sequences, around a third of them singletons. The sample consisted of cord blood. The receptor set was obtained from a newborn girl in good health. Both conserved end residues are part of each CDR3. A D gene is named only where the DNA matches it firmly. Only some rows state a clone size, as once, few, many or a class for expanded clones.

.	TRBV10-3	TRBJ2-7	few	CAISDFATGRDEQYF	TGTGCCATCAGTGACTTCGCGACAGGGAGGGACGAGCAGTACTTC
.	TRBV5-1	TRBJ2-7	many	CASSFRGHEQYF	TGTGCCAGCAGTTTTAGGGGTCACGAGCAGTACTTC
TRBD1	TRBV12-3/TRBV12-4	TRBJ2-7	many	CASSRTGTPYEQYF	TGTGCCAGCAGTCGGACAGGGACCCCTTATGAGCAGTACTTC
.	TRBV30	TRBJ1-1	.	CAWSDGAEAFF	TGTGCCTGGAGTGACGGGGCTGAAGCTTTCTTT
.	TRBV21-1	TRBJ2-7	.	CASSNKTTGFYEQYF	TGTGCCAGCAGCAACAAGACGACAGGGTTCTACGAGCAGTACTTC
.	TRBV2	TRBJ2-5	.	CASRTPGTLETQYF	TGTGCCAGCAGGACCCCCGGGACTTTAGAGACCCAGTACTTC
.	TRBV20-1	TRBJ2-1	.	CSAILGGSYNEQFF	TGCAGTGCTATTCTAGGTGGCTCCTACAATGAGCAGTTCTTC
TRBD1	TRBV5-8	TRBJ2-2	.	CASSRILTGGRNTGELFF	TGTGCCAGCAGCCGCATCCTAACAGGGGGTCGGAACACCGGGGAGCTGTTTTTT
TRBD2	TRBV4-1	TRBJ2-3	.	CASSHATSSGSWGTQYF	TGCGCCAGCAGCCATGCGACTAGCTCGGGATCGTGGGGTACGCAGTATTTT
TRBD2	TRBV4-1	TRBJ2-5	.	CASSSKLAGSQETQYF	TGCGCCAGCAGCTCGAAGCTAGCGGGCTCCCAAGAGACCCAGTACTTC
.	TRBV12-3/TRBV12-4	TRBJ1-5	few	CASSLVRGLHSPQHF	TGTGCCAGCAGTTTAGTTAGAGGTCTCCACTCGCCCCAGCATTTT
.	TRBV7-9	TRBJ2-1	few	CASSLGNNIRGAYNEQFF	TGTGCCAGCAGCTTAGGAAACAACATTCGGGGAGCCTACAATGAGCAGTTCTTC
.	TRBV29-1	TRBJ2-7	many	CSVLQGIGYEQYF	TGCAGCGTTCTACAGGGTATTGGGTACGAGCAGTACTTC
.	TRBV5-1	TRBJ1-1	.	CASRRASGRADTEAFF	TGCGCCAGCAGGAGAGCTTCGGGCCGAGCGGACACTGAAGCTTTCTTT
.	TRBV28	TRBJ1-5	.	CASSLFGWANQPQHF	TGTGCCAGCAGTTTATTCGGTTGGGCCAATCAGCCCCAGCATTTT
.	TRBV28	TRBJ2-7	.	CASSSPGQPKDEQYF	TGTGCCAGCAGTTCACCAGGGCAACCCAAGGACGAGCAGTACTTC
.	TRBV20-1	TRBJ2-7	.	CSARPYHEQYF	TGCAGTGCTAGACCCTATCACGAGCAGTACTTC
.	TRBV27	TRBJ1-6	few	CASSLSREWRPNSYNSPLHF	TGTGCCAGCAGTTTATCCCGGGAGTGGAGGCCCAACTCCTATAATTCACCCCTCCACTTT
TRBD2	TRBV27	TRBJ2-3	.	CASGSGGRPTQYF	TGTGCCAGCGGGAGCGGCGGGAGGCCAACGCAGTATTTT
.	TRBV4-2	TRBJ2-1	.	CASSQDTAPPDEQFF	TGTGCCAGCAGCCAAGATACGGCCCCCCCCGATGAGCAGTTCTTC
.	TRBV10-3	TRBJ1-1	.	CTIKGVESQNTEAFF	TGTACCATCAAGGGCGTGGAGTCCCAGAACACTGAAGCTTTCTTT
.	TRBV5-1	TRBJ1-1	.	CASSPIMNTEAFF	TGCGCCAGCAGTCCGATAATGAACACTGAAGCTTTCTTT
.	TRBV11-2	TRBJ2-1	few	CASSPRGFNEQFF	TGTGCCAGCAGCCCCCGAGGGTTCAATGAGCAGTTCTTC
TRBD2	TRBV5-1	TRBJ2-5	many	CASSLASGGETQYF	TGTGCCAGCAGTTTAGCTAGCGGGGGAGAGACCCAGTACTTC